Below, 30 T cell receptor beta chains from the same sample are listed, as sequenced in a study of neoadjuvant anti-PD-1 for oral cavity cancer. Sequencing was performed with immunoSEQ multiplex PCR; in TCRdb, only in-frame clones are kept and a portion is missing. The sample includes tens of thousands of clones, 83% of them seen just once. The sample in question was PBMCs, obtained before nivolumab (anti-PD-1) treatment. Receptors were obtained from a person aged 35-80 years with oral cavity squamous cell carcinoma.

This clone was seen just once. The chain carries TRBV10-2 and TRBJ2-7, with 8 nucleotides matching TRBD1. V lost 3 bases and J lost 5; bases outside the gene matches: 12. The CDR3 contains 16 residues. Germline V gives CDR1 WSHSY, CDR2 SAAADI. The CDR3 reads CASSDGTGIRVDEQYF. CDR3 bases: TGCGCCAGCAGTGACGGGACAGGAATACGTGTGGACGAGCAGTACTTC.

V usage is TRBV29-1 and J usage is TRBJ2-7, with D possibly being TRBD1 (9 bases). V was clipped by 5 bases and J by 6 bases, with 20 bases between them. The CDR3 is 14 residues long. Germline V CDR1 and CDR2: SQVTM, ANQGSEA. This CDR3 is CSVMGGGTGFEQYF. The CDR3 DNA reads as TGCAGCGTTATGGGCGGGGGGACAGGGTTCGAGCAGTACTTC.

The chain employs TRBV9 and TRBJ2-4, with D perhaps being TRBD1 or TRBD2 (5 bases each). CDR3 size: 18 residues. Per the germline V gene, CDR1 is SGDLS and CDR2 is YYNGEE. V gave up 0 bases and J gave up 6 bases, with 22 bases separating them. The CDR3 here is CASSVAGGGGPGGNIQYF. Written as DNA, the CDR3 is TGTGCCAGCAGCGTAGCTGGGGGTGGTGGGCCCGGTGGAAACATTCAGTACTTC.

This sequence joins TRBV5-1 and TRBJ1-2; D possibly corresponds to TRBD1 (5 bases). Germline V gene data show CDR1 as SGHRS and CDR2 as YFSETQ. This CDR3 is 15 amino acids long. The germline V and J ends were trimmed by 4 bases and 5 bases, with 18 bases remaining between them. CDR3 loop: CASSTRPGGGYGYTF. The CDR3 nucleotides are TGCGCCAGCAGCACACGCCCCGGGGGTGGGTATGGCTACACCTTC. Combining the CDR3 with reference TRBV5-1 and TRBJ1-2 gives the whole variable domain KAGVTQTPRYLIKTRGQQVTLSCSPISGHRSVSWYQQTPGQGLQFLFEYFSETQRNKGNFPGRFSGRQFSNSRSEMNVSTLELGDSALYLCASSTRPGGGYGYTFGSGTRLTVV.

The chain has TRBV6-1 and TRBJ1-1; D not resolved. Germline V gene lookup returns CDR1 MNHNS and CDR2 SASEGT. There are 13 residues in the CDR3. V shed 3 bases and J shed 4 bases, with 9 bases lying between them. CDR3: CASSDGDSTEAFF. The DNA for the CDR3 is TGTGCCAGCAGTGATGGGGATAGCACTGAAGCTTTCTTT.

This chain joins TRBV28 and TRBJ1-4; possible D gene TRBD1, 6 bases. The CDR3 is 15 amino acids. CDR1 and CDR2 from the germline V gene are MDHEN and SYDVKM. Between the trimmed V and J ends, which lost 6 bases and 0 bases, there was a span of 11 bases. The CDR3 protein is CASRGHLATNEKLFF. CDR3 nucleotides: TGTGCCAGCAGGGGACACCTTGCAACTAATGAAAAACTGTTTTTT.

The V gene is TRBV7-9, the J gene TRBJ1-2; D is uncertain. Germline V lookup: CDR1 SEHNR, CDR2 FQNEAQ (reference sequence). V lost 7 bases and J 5 bases, leaving 17 bases between the germline ends. This CDR3 comprises 14 residues. The CDR3 DNA reads as TGTGCCAGCACCAAGGTGGGGATCGATTATGGCTACACCTTC. Encoded protein: CASTKVGIDYGYTF.

CDR3 protein: CASSLGTAYGYTF. Here the CDR3 DNA reads TGTGCCAGCAGCTTAGGGACCGCCTATGGCTACACCTTC. The V call is TRBV7-2, the J call TRBJ1-2; no definite D call. V was clipped by 1 base and J by 4 bases, with 7 bases between them. CDR3 length: 13 amino acids. The germline V gene has CDR1 SGHTA and CDR2 FQGNSA.

V usage is TRBV4-1 and J usage is TRBJ1-4; TRBD1 matches at 7 bases. CDR3 size: 15 residues. The germline V gene has CDR1 MGHRA and CDR2 YSYEKL. V lost 1 base, J lost 7 bases, and 6 bases stayed unmatched. As DNA, the CDR3 is TGCGCCAGCAGCCAAGGAGGCAGGGGGAGTGAAAAACTGTTTTTT. This translates into CASSQGGRGSEKLFF.

The chain combines TRBV28 with TRBJ1-5, with D uncertain. V lost 3 bases and J 4 bases, leaving 7 bases between the germline ends. This CDR3 contains 13 residues. CDR1 and CDR2 from the germline V gene are MDHEN and SYDVKM. DNA of the CDR3: TGTGCCAGCAGTTTTGGTAAGAATCAGCCCCAGCATTTT. Its protein product is CASSFGKNQPQHF.

CDR3 nucleotides: TGTGCCAGCAGCCAAGATCTACAGGGCAATCAGCCCCAGCATTTT. It specifies CASSQDLQGNQPQHF. This chain links TRBV4-2 with TRBJ1-5, with a tentative D call TRBD1 (5 bases). This CDR3 contains 15 residues. CDR1 and CDR2 from the germline V gene are LGHNA and YNFKEQ. The V gene lost 0 bases and the J gene lost 2 bases, with 8 bases spanning the gap.

About this clone itself: The junction shows a germline mismatch at one end, possibly a read error. The chain has TRBV12-5 and TRBJ1-2; no definite D call. Germline CDR1 reads LGHNT; CDR2 reads FRNRAP. CDR3 length: 10 amino acids. The CDR3 bases are TGTGCTAGTGCTCTAGACACCATGATCTTC. It is translated as CASALDTMIF.

V and J are TRBV6-1 and TRBJ1-2, with D hard to call. The germline gives CDR1 MNHNS, CDR2 SASEGT. This CDR3 comprises 11 residues. V was trimmed by 8 bases and J by 5 bases, leaving 9 bases between them. In DNA form, the CDR3 reads TGTGCCAGCCACCTTTTTTATGGCTACACCTTC. Its translation: CASHLFYGYTF.

The chain carries TRBV30 and TRBJ1-2; a weak D match, TRBD1 (6 bases). The CDR3 has 15 amino acids. V was clipped by 0 bases and J by 4 bases, with 15 bases between them. The germline V gene encodes CDR1 GTSNPN and CDR2 SVGIG (reference sequence). For the CDR3, the DNA is TGTGCCTGGAGTGTACTGGGGGCGGAGGGCTATGGCTACACCTTC. It yields the protein CAWSVLGAEGYGYTF.

The genes are TRBV9 and TRBJ2-5; D might be TRBD1 (5 bases). The CDR3 sequence is 15 residues long. V dropped 0 bases and J dropped 5 bases, with 14 bases sitting between them. The germline CDR1 and CDR2 sequences are SGDLS and YYNGEE. For the CDR3, the DNA is TGTGCCAGCAGCGTAGCGGCAGGGTATGGGGAGACCCAGTACTTC. Its protein is CASSVAAGYGETQYF.

This clone has only one observation. The V gene is TRBV10-3, the J gene TRBJ1-6; TRBD1 might be the D (5 bases). This CDR3 has 13 residues. Trimming left V 8 bases short and J 5 bases short, with 10 bases between. Germline CDR1 ENHRY, CDR2 SYGVKD. The DNA for the CDR3 is TGTGCCATCTCCCAGGGAAATAATTCACCCCTCCACTTT. Encoded protein: CAISQGNNSPLHF.

The chain combines TRBV30 with TRBJ1-2; D is unresolved. From germline, CDR1 is GTSNPN and CDR2 SVGIG (reference sequence). Trimming removed 4 bases from V and 10 bases from J, with 19 bases in between. The CDR3 totals 13 residues. Here the CDR3 reads CAWNPEGLVVYTF. CDR3 bases: TGTGCCTGGAACCCCGAAGGACTCGTCGTCTACACCTTC.

This chain joins TRBV7-3 and TRBJ2-2; TRBD2 might be the D (6 bases). The germline gives CDR1 SGHTA, CDR2 FQGTGA. Trimming shortened V by 6 bases and J by 0 bases, and 14 bases separated the two germline ends. The CDR3 is 16 amino acids. DNA of the CDR3: TGTGCCAGCAGGTCTGGGCGCGGGGCGAACACCGGGGAGCTGTTTTTT. Translation: CASRSGRGANTGELFF.

The gene calls are TRBV6-5 and TRBJ2-3; D possibly corresponds to TRBD2 (6 bases). This CDR3 contains 15 residues. V was clipped by 2 bases and J by 0 bases, with 9 bases between them. Germline values: CDR1 MNHEY, CDR2 SVGAGI. Written as DNA, the CDR3 is TGTGCCAGCAGTTACCTTCGGGGGAGCACAGATACGCAGTATTTT. Encoded protein: CASSYLRGSTDTQYF.

The rearrangement joins TRBV28 to TRBJ2-7, with a weak D call TRBD2 (6 bases). Germline CDR1 is MDHEN and CDR2 is SYDVKM. V lost 5 bases, J lost 1 base, and 12 bases lay in between. This CDR3 comprises 14 residues. The CDR3 is CASSRESLSYEQYF. Written as DNA, the CDR3 is TGTGCCAGCAGTCGGGAGTCTCTTTCCTACGAGCAGTACTTC.

This clone was counted once. The chain uses TRBV4-1 and TRBJ2-2, with 12 bases aligning to TRBD2. CDR3 length: 15 residues. Unmatched junction bases numbered 2, after V lost 4 bases and J lost 5 bases. Germline V CDR1 and CDR2: MGHRA, YSYEKL. In nucleotides, the CDR3 is TGCGCCAGCAGCCGAGGACTAGCGGGAACCGGGGAGCTGTTTTTT. Protein product: CASSRGLAGTGELFF.

The CDR3: CAISDPPGLAGGSAGEQFF. CDR3 DNA: TGTGCCATCAGTGATCCCCCGGGACTAGCGGGGGGCAGTGCAGGGGAGCAGTTCTTC. The rearrangement joins TRBV10-3 to TRBJ2-1; TRBD2 matches at 15 bases. The CDR3 runs to 19 residues. Trimming cost V 3 bases and J 10 bases; bases outside gene matches: 16. The germline CDR1 and CDR2 sequences are ENHRY and SYGVKD.

The J gene is TRBJ1-2, the V gene TRBV29-1; the match to TRBD1 covers 7 bases. The V segment lost 3 bases and the J segment 5 bases; nucleotides outside the gene matches: 12. Germline CDR1 SQVTM, CDR2 ANQGSEA. The length of the CDR3 is 15 residues. Written as DNA, the CDR3 is TGCAGCGTTGAGATGATGACAGGGAACATGTATGGCTACACCTTC. Amino acids: CSVEMMTGNMYGYTF.

This rearrangement joins TRBV6-6 to TRBJ2-5, with D perhaps given as TRBD1 or TRBD2 (6 bases each). The CDR3 consists of 12 residues. Germline CDR1 MNHNY, CDR2 SVGAGI (reference sequence). V was trimmed by 7 bases and J by 7 bases, leaving 13 bases between them. The CDR3 region has the DNA TGTGCCAGCATCGGGAGAGGGGGGACCCAGTACTTC. As protein: CASIGRGGTQYF.

The rearrangement joins TRBV19 to TRBJ1-6; no firm D call. The CDR3 has 14 residues. The germline V and J ends were trimmed by 4 bases and 7 bases, with 11 bases remaining between them. The germline V gene has CDR1 LNHDA and CDR2 SQIVND (reference sequence). This CDR3 is CASSTSRVNSPLHF. CDR3 DNA sequence: TGTGCCAGTAGTACCTCAAGGGTGAATTCACCCCTCCACTTT.

V gene TRBV20-1 combines with J gene TRBJ2-1; a possible D gene is TRBD1 (5 bases). The ends were cut back, 4 bases at V and 4 bases at J, with 5 bases in the middle. CDR3 size: 11 residues. The germline V gene encodes CDR1 DFQATT and CDR2 SNEGSKA (reference sequence). Here the CDR3 DNA reads TGCAGTGCTAAGGGGTACAATGAGCAGTTCTTC. Protein: CSAKGYNEQFF.

V and J are TRBV10-1 and TRBJ2-7; D perhaps matches TRBD2 (5 bases). Germline V gene sequence: CDR1 WNHNN, CDR2 SYGVQD (reference sequence). The CDR3 is made up of 14 amino acids. Deletions cut 3 bases from V and 6 bases from J, with 15 bases between. The CDR3 spells CASSDGPSLTEQYF. The CDR3 DNA follows: TGCGCCAGCAGTGATGGCCCTAGCCTGACCGAGCAGTACTTC.

The gene calls are TRBV7-9 and TRBJ1-1; D may be TRBD1 (6 bases). CDR3 length: 18 residues. V lost 5 bases to trimming and J lost 0 bases, with 22 bases between them. Germline assignment: CDR1 SEHNR and CDR2 FQNEAQ (reference sequence). The CDR3 coding sequence is TGTGCCAGCAGCGTATTCGTTAAAAAGGACAGCATGAACACTGAAGCTTTCTTT. It translates to CASSVFVKKDSMNTEAFF.

The V gene is TRBV7-2, the J gene TRBJ2-3; D unclear. The germline V gene encodes CDR1 SGHTA and CDR2 FQGNSA. Trimming shortened V by 5 bases and J by 5 bases, and 5 bases separated the two germline ends. The CDR3 is 11 amino acids. CDR3 coding DNA: TGTGCCAGCAGCACCCTAGATACGCAGTATTTT. Translated: CASSTLDTQYF.

The V call is TRBV4-1, the J call TRBJ1-1, with 8 bases aligning to TRBD1. Germline loops: CDR1 MGHRA, CDR2 YSYEKL. V dropped 5 bases and J dropped 2; count of bases not matched to a gene: 4. This CDR3 is 14 amino acids long. The CDR3 sequence is CASSKGQENTEAFF. The DNA of the CDR3 is TGCGCCAGCAGCAAGGGACAGGAAAACACTGAAGCTTTCTTT.